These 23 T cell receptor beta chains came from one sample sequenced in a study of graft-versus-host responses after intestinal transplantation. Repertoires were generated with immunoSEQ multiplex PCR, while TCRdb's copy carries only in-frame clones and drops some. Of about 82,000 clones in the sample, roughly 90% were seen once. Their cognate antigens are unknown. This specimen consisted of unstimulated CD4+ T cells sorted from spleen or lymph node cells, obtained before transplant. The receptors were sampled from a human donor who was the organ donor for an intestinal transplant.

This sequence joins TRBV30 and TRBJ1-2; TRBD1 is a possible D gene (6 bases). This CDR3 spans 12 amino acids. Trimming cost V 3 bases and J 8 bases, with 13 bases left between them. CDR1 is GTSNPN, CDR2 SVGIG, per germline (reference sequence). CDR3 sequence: CAWSLQGRGYTF. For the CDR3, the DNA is TGTGCCTGGAGCCTTCAGGGGAGAGGCTACACCTTC.

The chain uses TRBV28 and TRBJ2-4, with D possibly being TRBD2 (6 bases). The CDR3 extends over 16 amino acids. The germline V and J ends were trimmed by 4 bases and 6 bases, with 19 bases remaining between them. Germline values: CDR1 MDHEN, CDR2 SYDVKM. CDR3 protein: CASSSPTSVGVNIQYF. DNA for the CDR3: TGTGCCAGCAGTTCCCCGACTAGTGTCGGGGTAAACATTCAGTACTTC.

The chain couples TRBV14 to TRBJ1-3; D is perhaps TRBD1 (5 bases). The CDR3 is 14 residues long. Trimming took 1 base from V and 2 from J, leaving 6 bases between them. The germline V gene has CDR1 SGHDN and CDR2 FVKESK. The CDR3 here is CASSQAQAGNTIYF. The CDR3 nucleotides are TGTGCCAGCAGCCAAGCACAGGCTGGAAACACCATATATTTT.

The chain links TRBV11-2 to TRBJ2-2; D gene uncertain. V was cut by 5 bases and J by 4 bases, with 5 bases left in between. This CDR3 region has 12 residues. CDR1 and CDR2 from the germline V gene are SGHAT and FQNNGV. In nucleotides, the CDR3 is TGTGCCAGCAGCCCCATCACCGGGGAGCTGTTTTTT. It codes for CASSPITGELFF.

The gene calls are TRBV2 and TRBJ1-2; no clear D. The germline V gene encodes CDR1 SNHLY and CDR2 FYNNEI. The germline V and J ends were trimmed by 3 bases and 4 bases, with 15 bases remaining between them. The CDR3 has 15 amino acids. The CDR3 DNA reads TGTGCCAGCAGTGAGTGGCAGGTCCCTTCCTATGGCTACACCTTC. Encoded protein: CASSEWQVPSYGYTF.

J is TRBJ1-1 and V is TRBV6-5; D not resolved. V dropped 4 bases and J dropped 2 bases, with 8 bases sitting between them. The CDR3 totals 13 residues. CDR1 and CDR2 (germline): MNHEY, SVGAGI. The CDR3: CASSFRHNTEAFF. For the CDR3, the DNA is TGTGCCAGCAGTTTCCGACACAACACTGAAGCTTTCTTT.

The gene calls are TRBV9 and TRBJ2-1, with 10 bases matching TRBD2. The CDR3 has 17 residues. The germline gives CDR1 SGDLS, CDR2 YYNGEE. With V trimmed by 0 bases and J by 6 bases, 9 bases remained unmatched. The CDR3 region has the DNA TGTGCCAGCAGCGTAGGTGGAGCGGGAGGGCCGAGCAATGAGCAGTTCTTC. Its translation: CASSVGGAGGPSNEQFF.

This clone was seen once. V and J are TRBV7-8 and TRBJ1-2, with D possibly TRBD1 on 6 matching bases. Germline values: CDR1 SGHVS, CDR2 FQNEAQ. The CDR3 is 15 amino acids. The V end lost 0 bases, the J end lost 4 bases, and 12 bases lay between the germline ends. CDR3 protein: CASSLAQGYGYGYTF. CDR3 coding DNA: TGTGCCAGCAGCTTAGCGCAGGGGTATGGCTATGGCTACACCTTC.

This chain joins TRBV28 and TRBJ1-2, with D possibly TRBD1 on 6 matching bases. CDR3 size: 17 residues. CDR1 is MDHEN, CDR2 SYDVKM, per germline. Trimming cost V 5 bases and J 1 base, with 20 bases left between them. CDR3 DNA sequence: TGTGCCAGCAGTCTCACAGGGCCTCCGGTCATTAACTATGGCTACACCTTC. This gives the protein CASSLTGPPVINYGYTF.

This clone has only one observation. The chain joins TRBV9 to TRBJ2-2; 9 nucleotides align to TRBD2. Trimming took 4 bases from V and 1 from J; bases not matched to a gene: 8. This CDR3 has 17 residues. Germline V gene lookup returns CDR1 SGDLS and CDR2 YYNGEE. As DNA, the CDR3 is TGTGCCAGCAGCCCCCCTTGGACTAGCGAGAACACCGGGGAGCTGTTTTTT. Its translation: CASSPPWTSENTGELFF. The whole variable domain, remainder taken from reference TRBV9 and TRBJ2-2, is DSGVTQTPKHLITATGQRVTLRCSPRSGDLSVYWYQQSLDQGLQFLIQYYNGEERAKGNILERFSAQQFPDLHSELNLSSLELGDSALYFCASSPPWTSENTGELFFGEGSRLTVL.

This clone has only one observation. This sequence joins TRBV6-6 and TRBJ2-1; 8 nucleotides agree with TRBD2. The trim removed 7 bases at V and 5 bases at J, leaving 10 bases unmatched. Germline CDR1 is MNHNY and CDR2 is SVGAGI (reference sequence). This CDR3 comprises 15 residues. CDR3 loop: CASIQPGGPDNEQFF. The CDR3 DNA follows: TGTGCCAGCATTCAACCGGGGGGGCCCGACAATGAGCAGTTCTTC.

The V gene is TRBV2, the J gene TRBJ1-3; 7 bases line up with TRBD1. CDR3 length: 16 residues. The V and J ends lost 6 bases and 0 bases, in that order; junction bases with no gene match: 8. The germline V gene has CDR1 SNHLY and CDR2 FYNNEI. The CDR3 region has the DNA TGTGCCAGCAGCGAGGGACAGCTCCACTCTGGAAACACCATATATTTT. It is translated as CASSEGQLHSGNTIYF. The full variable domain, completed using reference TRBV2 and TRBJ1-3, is EPEVTQTPSHQVTQMGQEVILRCVPISNHLYFYWYRQILGQKVEFLVSFYNNEISEKSEIFDDQFSVERPDGSNFTLKIRSTKLEDSAMYFCASSEGQLHSGNTIYFGEGSWLTVV.

CDR3 region: CASSFSRYYGYTF. In DNA, the CDR3 is TGTGCCAGCAGTTTTTCTCGGTACTATGGCTACACCTTC. V usage is TRBV28 and J usage is TRBJ1-2; D is undetermined. This CDR3 spans 13 amino acids. Germline CDR1 is MDHEN and CDR2 is SYDVKM. The V and J ends lost 3 bases and 3 bases respectively, with 8 bases between them.

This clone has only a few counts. CDR3 DNA: TGTGCCAGCAGTGACGGACAGTTGAACACTGAAGCTTTCTTT. Translation: CASSDGQLNTEAFF. V gene TRBV2 combines with J gene TRBJ1-1; perhaps TRBD1 as D (6 bases). Trimming took off 3 bases at V and 0 bases at J, with 8 bases between the two ends. The CDR3 extends over 14 amino acids. CDR1 and CDR2 from the germline V gene are SNHLY and FYNNEI.

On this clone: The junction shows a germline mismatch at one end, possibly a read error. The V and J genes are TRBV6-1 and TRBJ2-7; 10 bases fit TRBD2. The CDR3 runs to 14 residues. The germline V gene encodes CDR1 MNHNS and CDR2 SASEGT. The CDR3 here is CASRNPASGSPSGF. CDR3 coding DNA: TGTGCCAGCAGAAACCCGGCTAGCGGGAGTCCCTCCGGGTTC.

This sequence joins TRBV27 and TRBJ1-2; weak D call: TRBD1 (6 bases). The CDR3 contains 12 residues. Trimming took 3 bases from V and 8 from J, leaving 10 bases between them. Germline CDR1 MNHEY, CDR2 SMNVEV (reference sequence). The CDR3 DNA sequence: TGTGCCAGCAGTTTTTCAGGGGACGGCTACACCTTC. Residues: CASSFSGDGYTF.

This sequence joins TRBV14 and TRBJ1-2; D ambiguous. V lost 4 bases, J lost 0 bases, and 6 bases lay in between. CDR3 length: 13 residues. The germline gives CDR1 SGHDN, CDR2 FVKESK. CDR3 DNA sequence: TGTGCCAGCAGCCTTTTAGCTAACTATGGCTACACCTTC. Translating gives CASSLLANYGYTF.

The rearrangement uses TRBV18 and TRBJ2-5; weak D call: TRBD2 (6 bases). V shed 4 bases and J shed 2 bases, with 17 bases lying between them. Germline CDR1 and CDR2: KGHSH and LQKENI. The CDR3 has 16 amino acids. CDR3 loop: CASSHPLEGEQETQYF. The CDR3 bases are TGTGCCAGCTCACACCCACTGGAGGGCGAACAAGAGACCCAGTACTTC.

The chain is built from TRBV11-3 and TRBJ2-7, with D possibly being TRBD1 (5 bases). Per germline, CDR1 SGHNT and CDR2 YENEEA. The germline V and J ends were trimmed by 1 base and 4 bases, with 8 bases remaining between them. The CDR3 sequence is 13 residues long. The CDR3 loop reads CASSLGGSYEQYF. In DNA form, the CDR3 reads TGTGCCAGCAGCTTAGGGGGCTCGTACGAGCAGTACTTC.

CDR3 in amino acids: CASSLPGLGEQYF. CDR3 coding DNA: TGTGCCAGCAGTTTACCGGGACTTGGCGAGCAGTACTTC. The chain recombines TRBV28 with TRBJ2-7; maybe TRBD2 (6 bases). V lost 2 bases to trimming and J lost 6 bases, with 11 bases between them. This CDR3 contains 13 residues. Germline V CDR1 and CDR2: MDHEN, SYDVKM.

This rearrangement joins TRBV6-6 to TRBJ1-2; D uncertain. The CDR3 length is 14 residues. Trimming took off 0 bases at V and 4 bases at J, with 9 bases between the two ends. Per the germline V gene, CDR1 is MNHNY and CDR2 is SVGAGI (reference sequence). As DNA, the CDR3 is TGTGCCAGCAGTTACTCGATTTACAGCTATGGCTACACCTTC. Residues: CASSYSIYSYGYTF.

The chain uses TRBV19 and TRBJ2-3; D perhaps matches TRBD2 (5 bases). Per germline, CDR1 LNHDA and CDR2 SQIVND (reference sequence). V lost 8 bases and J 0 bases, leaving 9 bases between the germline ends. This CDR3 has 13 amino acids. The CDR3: CASRTASTDTQYF. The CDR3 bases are TGTGCCAGTCGGACTGCTAGCACAGATACGCAGTATTTT.

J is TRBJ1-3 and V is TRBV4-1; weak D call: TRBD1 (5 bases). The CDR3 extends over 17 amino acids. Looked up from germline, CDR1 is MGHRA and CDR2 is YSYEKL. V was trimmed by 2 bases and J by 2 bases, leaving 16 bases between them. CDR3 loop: CASSQLFHPRAGNTIYF. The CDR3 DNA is TGCGCCAGCAGCCAACTATTCCACCCCAGGGCTGGAAACACCATATATTTT.